This TCR beta chain was sequenced during a study of blood T cell repertoires in COVID-19. Overall study: The United States, Italy and Spain provided the acute and convalescent COVID-19 samples. From T cells, B-cell-depleted T cells, or PBMCs came the material, which was cDNA or gDNA.

Methods used by the authors: Amplification with reference gene primers provided the estimates of nucleated cell counts. The assay was immunoSEQ multiplex PCR, and TCRdb's table has in-frame clones only and misses some. V and J calls plus clone size are reproduced from that table; the DNA served to infer D and trimming. Of more than 95,000 clones in the sample, more than 60% are singletons; the top ten hold over 2%. The CDR3 covers 15 residues. The germline gives CDR1 LGHNA, CDR2 YNFKEQ. Between the trimmed V and J ends, which lost 1 base and 0 bases, there was a span of 9 bases. Sequencing input: peripheral blood. The source of this sequence is a woman in her seventies with acute or convalescent COVID-19. The chain joins TRBV4-2 to TRBJ1-1; no clear D gene. Here the CDR3 reads CASSQAFKLNTEAFF. In DNA, the CDR3 is TGTGCCAGCAGCCAAGCTTTCAAGCTGAACACTGAAGCTTTCTTT.